The 14 T cell receptor beta chains given below trace back to one sample, sequenced in a study of T cells in Graves' hyperthyroidism and ophthalmopathy. There were TCR beta CDR3 regions amplified from RNA transcripts. The HTBI primer set served for first-round RT-PCR of the TCR CDR3. TCRdb itself ran the multiplex PCR reads through MiXCR, one entry per CDR3 protein. The data hold more than 500,000 distinct CDR3 sequences, with 16% observed a single time. The sequenced sample was blood. The receptor source for this set is a woman under 40 with Graves' hyperthyroidism.

This clonotype has a handful of counts. This rearrangement joins TRBV18 to TRBJ2-7; D perhaps matches TRBD1 (5 bases). Germline V lookup: CDR1 KGHSH, CDR2 LQKENI. CDR3 length: 15 amino acids. Trimming pared 2 bases from V and 4 bases from J, leaving 15 bases between. For the CDR3, the DNA is TGTGCCAGCTCACCAGGGGCAGGGTCGGCGTACGAGCAGTACTTC. It specifies CASSPGAGSAYEQYF.

In this sample, this clonotype turned up a few times. Germline is not matched at one junction end, which may reflect a read error. The chain uses TRBV9 and TRBJ1-1; D gene unclear. CDR3 length: 14 amino acids. Looked up from germline, CDR1 is SGDLS and CDR2 is YYNGEE. In DNA form, the CDR3 reads TGTGCCAGCAGCGGAGAGGCGGGGAACGCTGAAGCTTTCTTT. Encoded protein: CASSGEAGNAEAFF. Variable domain in full (rest from reference TRBV9 and TRBJ1-1): DSGVTQTPKHLITATGQRVTLRCSPRSGDLSVYWYQQSLDQGLQFLIQYYNGEERAKGNILERFSAQQFPDLHSELNLSSLELGDSALYFCASSGEAGNAEAFFGQGTRLTVV.

V gene TRBV11-2 combines with J gene TRBJ2-7; no clear D. Germline V gene data show CDR1 as SGHAT and CDR2 as FQNNGV. CDR3 length: 13 amino acids. With 5 bases removed from V and 6 bases from J, the gap between germline ends came to 14 bases. The CDR3 loop is CASSRLGRGEQYF. CDR3 DNA sequence: TGTGCCAGCAGCCGTTTGGGCCGAGGCGAGCAGTACTTC.

At least ten counts were recorded for this clonotype. The rearrangement uses TRBV15 and TRBJ1-1; tentative D call: TRBD1 (5 bases). From germline, CDR1 is LNHNV and CDR2 YYDKDF (reference sequence). The CDR3 has 13 amino acids. V gave up 1 base and J gave up 7 bases, with 10 bases separating them. The CDR3 protein is CATSRGGLNEAFF. In DNA, the CDR3 is TGTGCCACCAGCAGAGGGGGACTGAATGAAGCTTTCTTT.

This clonotype was counted a single time. The chain recombines TRBV19 with TRBJ1-5; TRBD1 is a possible D gene (6 bases). Trimming pared 6 bases from V and 6 bases from J, leaving 18 bases between. The CDR3 runs 15 residues. Germline V gene sequence: CDR1 LNHDA, CDR2 SQIVND (reference sequence). The CDR3 bases are TGTGCCAGTAGGCCTACAGGGTTCGCGAGTCAGCCCCAGCATTTT. Translating it yields CASRPTGFASQPQHF.

At least ten counts were recorded for this clonotype. V gene TRBV3-1 combines with J gene TRBJ1-5; no clear D. This CDR3 spans 14 amino acids. Trimming removed 6 bases from V and 2 bases from J, with 11 bases in between. The germline V gene encodes CDR1 LGHDT and CDR2 YNNKEL (reference sequence). CDR3 nucleotide sequence: TGTGCCAGCAGTCAGAGTGGGGGCAATCAGCCCCAGCATTTT. Translated, it gives CASSQSGGNQPQHF.

In its sample, this clonotype was seen a few times. The V gene is TRBV5-1, the J gene TRBJ2-2; TRBD1 agrees at 9 bases. V dropped 3 bases and J dropped 3; count of bases not matched to a gene: 6. Germline V gives CDR1 SGHRS, CDR2 YFSETQ. The CDR3 is 16 residues long. The CDR3 region has the DNA TGCGCCAGCAGCTCTACAGGGGGCGTAGACACCGGGGAGCTGTTTTTT. This codes for CASSSTGGVDTGELFF.

This clonotype has a count of ten or more. J is TRBJ2-7 and V is TRBV6-5; 8 bases are shared with TRBD2. The CDR3 has 16 amino acids. The V and J ends lost 1 base and 4 bases, in that order; junction bases with no gene match: 9. Germline CDR1 MNHEY, CDR2 SVGAGI. The CDR3 DNA reads as TGTGCCAGCAGTTACTTCCAAGGCGGGAGGTCTTACGAGCAGTACTTC. Protein product: CASSYFQGGRSYEQYF.

CDR3 region: CASSFRGWNTEAFF. For the CDR3, the DNA is TGTGCCAGCAGTTTCAGGGGGTGGAACACTGAAGCTTTCTTT. The J gene is TRBJ1-1, the V gene TRBV25-1; 7 bases line up with TRBD1. Germline values: CDR1 MGHDK, CDR2 SYGVNS. CDR3 length equals 14 residues. The J segment lost 1 base and the V segment lost 5 bases, leaving 4 bases of the junction unmatched. Variable domain in full (rest from reference TRBV25-1 and TRBJ1-1): EADIYQTPRYLVIGTGKKITLECSQTMGHDKMYWYQQDPGMELHLIHYSYGVNSTEKGDLSSESTVSRIRTEHFPLTLESARPSHTSQYLCASSFRGWNTEAFFGQGTRLTVV.

The rearrangement uses TRBV20-1 and TRBJ2-3, with TRBD2 as a possible D gene (5 bases). The V and J ends lost 5 bases and 4 bases respectively, with 22 bases between them. Per the germline V gene, CDR1 is DFQATT and CDR2 is SNEGSKA (reference sequence). The CDR3 sequence is 16 residues long. In nucleotides, the CDR3 is TGCAGTGCTCTCAAAGCGGACCGCCGCGTTGCAGATACGCAGTATTTT. Protein: CSALKADRRVADTQYF.

The chain carries TRBV10-3 and TRBJ1-4; unclear D gene. Per the germline V gene, CDR1 is ENHRY and CDR2 is SYGVKD. Trimming took 3 bases from V and 4 from J, leaving 6 bases between them. The CDR3 totals 13 residues. CDR3 region: CAISDIHNEKLFF. The CDR3 region has the DNA TGTGCCATCAGTGACATCCATAATGAAAAACTGTTTTTT.

This clonotype has at least ten counts. In DNA form, the CDR3 reads TGTGCCAGCAGTGGCTGGGTAGGGAACACCGGGGAGCTGTTTTTT. Translating it yields CASSGWVGNTGELFF. This chain links TRBV28 with TRBJ2-2; D call uncertain. Trimming took 5 bases from V and 1 from J, leaving 11 bases between them. Germline V gene lookup returns CDR1 MDHEN and CDR2 SYDVKM. The CDR3 covers 15 residues.

This clonotype was seen at least ten times. As DNA, the CDR3 is TGTGCCAGCAGCGTAGCTAGTACAGCTAACACTGAAGCTTTCTTT. Protein sequence: CASSVASTANTEAFF. The chain couples TRBV9 to TRBJ1-1; D not certain. CDR1 is SGDLS, CDR2 YYNGEE, per germline. V gave up 0 bases and J gave up 2 bases, with 11 bases separating them. CDR3 length equals 15 residues.

Comment on this clonotype: This could be a read error, since a much larger clone is one nucleotide away. The chain links TRBV12-3 or TRBV12-4 to TRBJ2-1; D may match TRBD1 or TRBD2 (5 bases each). This CDR3 has 15 amino acids. Trimming removed 10 bases at V and 0 bases at J, with 16 bases between. The CDR3 DNA sequence: TGTGCCACCCAGGACAAGGGGAGCTCCTACAATGAGCAGTTCTTC. Protein product: CATQDKGSSYNEQFF.